A single sample is the source of the 12 T cell receptor beta chains below, sequenced in a study of CD8+CD57+ T cells in acquired aplastic anemia. Genomic DNA, serving as template, underwent TCR beta VDJ and CDR3 profiling. MiXCR, run by TCRdb on the reads, gives a single entry per CDR3 protein. This table has approximately 200,000 distinct CDR3 sequences, 55% to 70% appearing once. Sequences were obtained from sorted CD4+, CD8+, or CD8+CD57+ T cells (not recorded which) from PBMCs. The receptors stem from a human donor with severe aplastic anemia or a healthy control (not recorded which).

This clonotype came up many times. The chain uses TRBV13 and TRBJ2-7; possible D gene TRBD1, 5 bases. The CDR3 is made up of 14 amino acids. Trimming left V 2 bases short and J 4 bases short, with 12 bases between. The germline CDR1 and CDR2 sequences are PRHDT and FYEKMQ (reference sequence). The DNA for the CDR3 is TGTGCCAGCAGCTTAATACAGGAGAGGTACGAGCAGTACTTC. Its translation: CASSLIQERYEQYF.

The chain is built from TRBV6-1 and TRBJ2-5, with D uncertain. V was clipped by 6 bases and J by 5 bases, with 13 bases between them. The CDR3 extends over 13 amino acids. Germline CDR1 MNHNS, CDR2 SASEGT. The CDR3 loop is CASRGTDLETQYF. DNA for the CDR3: TGTGCCAGCAGGGGAACAGACCTCGAGACCCAGTACTTC.

This clonotype was seen repeatedly, ten times or more. The chain carries TRBV19 and TRBJ1-1, with a tentative D call TRBD1 (5 bases). V was clipped by 3 bases and J by 1 base, with 6 bases between them. In germline, CDR1 is LNHDA, CDR2 SQIVND (reference sequence). This CDR3 has 13 residues. In DNA, the CDR3 is TGTGCCAGTAGTATCGGGGGGAACACTGAAGCTTTCTTT. It translates to CASSIGGNTEAFF.

This clonotype occurred once. The chain is built from TRBV25-1 and TRBJ2-2; tentatively, D is TRBD2 (6 bases). Looked up from germline, CDR1 is MGHDK and CDR2 is SYGVNS. The CDR3 loop spans 14 amino acids. V gave up 5 bases and J gave up 6 bases, with 13 bases separating them. CDR3 bases: TGTGCCAGCAGTCCTCCGGGGGTTGCCGGGGAGCTGTTTTTT. Its translation: CASSPPGVAGELFF.

The table lists this clonotype with many counts. This chain joins TRBV9 and TRBJ2-1, with 10 nucleotides matching TRBD2. The V and J ends lost 0 bases and 8 bases, in that order; junction bases with no gene match: 8. Germline V gene lookup returns CDR1 SGDLS and CDR2 YYNGEE. CDR3 length: 16 amino acids. The CDR3 region is CASSVESGGALDEQFF. CDR3 DNA: TGTGCCAGCAGCGTAGAAAGCGGGGGGGCCCTGGATGAGCAGTTCTTC.

The chain has TRBV9 and TRBJ1-5; the D gene is possibly TRBD1 (6 bases). This CDR3 region has 14 residues. The V and J ends lost 4 bases and 11 bases respectively, with 19 bases between them. Germline CDR1 is SGDLS and CDR2 is YYNGEE. For the CDR3, the DNA is TGTGCCAGCAGCACCCTACAGGGCCAAGAGACCCAGCATTTT. Protein sequence: CASSTLQGQETQHF.

This clonotype was seen at least ten times. This chain connects TRBV7-9 to TRBJ2-5; D gene ambiguous. Germline values: CDR1 SEHNR, CDR2 FQNEAQ (reference sequence). The CDR3 has 13 amino acids. V lost 1 base and J 1 base, leaving 4 bases between the germline ends. CDR3 sequence (DNA): TGTGCCAGCAGCTTAGTTAGCCAAGAGACCCAGTACTTC. It translates to CASSLVSQETQYF.

This chain joins TRBV29-1 and TRBJ2-2, with D possibly called TRBD1 or TRBD2 (5 bases each). V lost 5 bases and J lost 4, with 11 bases in between. The CDR3 contains 13 residues. The germline gives CDR1 SQVTM, CDR2 ANQGSEA. The CDR3 coding sequence is TGCAGCGTTCGTGCAGGGAGCACCGGGGAGCTGTTTTTT. Amino acid sequence: CSVRAGSTGELFF.

This clonotype has ten or more counts. The chain is built from TRBV28 and TRBJ1-1; no definite D call. Germline-derived CDR1 and CDR2 are MDHEN and SYDVKM. V was clipped by 3 bases and J by 0 bases, with 8 bases between them. The length of the CDR3 is 14 residues. CDR3 protein: CASSFRTLNTEAFF. CDR3 DNA: TGTGCCAGCAGTTTCCGCACTTTGAACACTGAAGCTTTCTTT.

Notes on this clonotype: At one of its ends the junction is not consistent with the germline gene, which may arise from a read error. This sequence joins TRBV7-7 and TRBJ2-5, with 9 nucleotides matching TRBD1. Per germline, CDR1 SSHAT and CDR2 FNYEAQ (reference sequence). The CDR3 is made up of 15 amino acids. In DNA, the CDR3 is TGTGCTAGCAGCTTAAATTGGGACAGGGACGAGACCCAGTACTTC. Its protein is CASSLNWDRDETQYF.

This chain connects TRBV7-8 to TRBJ2-3; TRBD1 aligns across 9 bases. Germline V gene data show CDR1 as SGHVS and CDR2 as FQNEAQ. Unmatched junction bases numbered 7, after V lost 4 bases and J lost 5 bases. The CDR3 loop spans 15 amino acids. The CDR3 loop reads CASSSPGTGKDTQYF. CDR3 DNA sequence: TGTGCCAGCAGCTCCCCCGGGACAGGGAAAGATACGCAGTATTTT.

This clonotype was observed at least ten times. The junction and the germline gene differ at one end; a read error may be behind it. The chain recombines TRBV7-7 with TRBJ2-2, with TRBD2 matching over 7 bases. The CDR3 is 16 residues long. CDR1 and CDR2 (germline): SSHAT, FNYEAQ (reference sequence). The CDR3 nucleotides are TGTGCTAGCAGTCCTACTAGCGCCCTCTCTACCGGGGAGCTGTTTTTT. It translates to CASSPTSALSTGELFF.